The 32 T cell receptor beta chains below were found in one sample sequenced in a study of OX40 agonist ivuxolimab in advanced cancers. Sequencing used immunoSEQ multiplex PCR; TCRdb keeps in-frame clones, though not all of them. This sample has roughly 80,000 clones, with 90% found just once. The sample was CD4+ or CD8+ T cells sorted from blood, taken in a trial of the OX40 agonist ivuxolimab. The receptor source for this set is an adult with an advanced solid tumor such as melanoma, head and neck, liver or kidney cancer.

Remarks on this clone: Within the sample, other DNA sequences also encode this same CDR3. This chain links TRBV5-1 with TRBJ2-3; D not certain. The V end lost 4 bases, the J end lost 0 bases, and 3 bases lay between the germline ends. The V gene's germline CDR1 is SGHRS and CDR2 YFSETQ. The CDR3 has 12 residues. Here the CDR3 DNA reads TGCGCCAGCAGCCTGAGCACAGATACGCAGTATTTT. Translated, it gives CASSLSTDTQYF. The full variable domain, completed using reference TRBV5-1 and TRBJ2-3, is KAGVTQTPRYLIKTRGQQVTLSCSPISGHRSVSWYQQTPGQGLQFLFEYFSETQRNKGNFPGRFSGRQFSNSRSEMNVSTLELGDSALYLCASSLSTDTQYFGPGTRLTVL.

This clone was detected only once. V gene TRBV6-5 combines with J gene TRBJ2-1; TRBD1 aligns across 8 bases. Germline loops: CDR1 MNHEY, CDR2 SVGAGI. V gave up 2 bases and J gave up 6 bases; unmatched junction bases: 9. The CDR3 spans 16 residues. CDR3 nucleotide sequence: TGTGCCAGCAGTTACCATCCGGACAGGGCGGGCAATGAGCAGTTCTTC. This translates into CASSYHPDRAGNEQFF.

Points on this clone: Since the CDR3 does not end with the conserved phenylalanine or tryptophan, this likely comes from a read error. Written as DNA, the CDR3 is TGTGCCATCAGTGAATCGGGCGTGGGGGCTTTCCTT. Amino acid sequence: CAISESGVGAFL. This chain uses TRBV10-3 with TRBJ1-1; D ambiguous. The CDR3 covers 12 residues. The V gene's germline CDR1 is ENHRY and CDR2 SYGVKD. Deletions cut 3 bases from V and 11 bases from J, with 13 bases between.

V and J are TRBV5-4 and TRBJ2-3; 8 bases match TRBD2. Trimming removed 4 bases from V and 4 bases from J; junction bases left unmatched: 5. CDR3 size: 14 residues. CDR1 and CDR2 (germline): SGHNT, YYREEE (reference sequence). The CDR3 here is CASSIPGLADTQYF. The CDR3 DNA reads TGTGCCAGCAGCATCCCGGGACTAGCAGATACGCAGTATTTT.

The rearrangement links TRBV10-3 to TRBJ2-2; maybe TRBD2 (5 bases). Germline V CDR1 and CDR2: ENHRY, SYGVKD. V lost 2 bases, J lost 3 bases, and 7 bases lay in between. There are 14 residues in the CDR3. The CDR3 DNA reads as TGTGCCATCAGTGAGGACGGGGACACCGGGGAGCTGTTTTTT. It codes for CAISEDGDTGELFF.

The genes are TRBV19 and TRBJ2-7; D possibly uses TRBD1 or TRBD2 (5 bases each). Germline-derived CDR1 and CDR2 are LNHDA and SQIVND (reference sequence). Trimming left V 9 bases short and J 2 bases short, with 14 bases between. This CDR3 spans 13 amino acids. The CDR3 region has the DNA TGTGCCAGCGCTAGGGACGGAGCCTACGAGCAGTACTTC. Its translation: CASARDGAYEQYF.

This clone was observed once. V gene TRBV7-9 combines with J gene TRBJ2-1, with D unresolved. With 4 bases removed from V and 4 bases from J, the gap between germline ends came to 8 bases. The CDR3 covers 13 residues. Germline values: CDR1 SEHNR, CDR2 FQNEAQ (reference sequence). CDR3 sequence (DNA): TGTGCCAGCAGCTCCAAGCGTTACAATGAGCAGTTCTTC. It codes for CASSSKRYNEQFF. The whole variable domain, remainder taken from reference TRBV7-9 and TRBJ2-1, is DTGVSQNPRHKITKRGQNVTFRCDPISEHNRLYWYRQTLGQGPEFLTYFQNEAQLEKSRLLSDRFSAERPKGSFSTLEIQRTEQGDSAMYLCASSSKRYNEQFFGPGTRLTVL.

The chain's CDR3 is CASSSGQSGSPLHF. The DNA of the CDR3 is TGCGCCAGCAGCTCCGGACAGAGCGGTTCACCCCTCCACTTT. The V gene is TRBV5-1, the J gene TRBJ1-6, with D possibly matching TRBD1 (6 bases). Trimming pared 3 bases from V and 9 bases from J, leaving 13 bases between. CDR1 is SGHRS, CDR2 YFSETQ, per germline. This CDR3 spans 14 amino acids.

The chain combines TRBV28 with TRBJ2-2; D not resolved. The CDR3 is 16 amino acids. Trimming took 1 base from V and 7 from J, leaving 16 bases between them. CDR1 MDHEN and CDR2 SYDVKM come from the germline V gene. The CDR3, as DNA: TGTGCCAGCAGTTTATATCAGTCGATTTTCGGCGGGGAGCTGTTTTTT. This gives the protein CASSLYQSIFGGELFF.

The rearrangement joins TRBV4-2 to TRBJ2-7; D is ambiguous. The CDR3 totals 15 residues. The germline V gene encodes CDR1 LGHNA and CDR2 YNFKEQ. V was trimmed by 0 bases and J by 6 bases, leaving 15 bases between them. The CDR3 here is CASSQEGGDVLEQYF. In nucleotides, the CDR3 is TGTGCCAGCAGCCAAGAGGGTGGGGATGTTCTCGAGCAGTACTTC.

The chain employs TRBV5-6 and TRBJ1-6; tentatively, D is TRBD1 (6 bases). Germline lookup yields CDR1 SGHDT and CDR2 YYEEEE. This CDR3 is 16 amino acids long. V lost 3 bases, J lost 6 bases, and 16 bases lay in between. This chain's CDR3 is CASSWRGDRANSPLHF. In DNA form, the CDR3 reads TGTGCCAGCAGCTGGAGGGGGGACCGGGCTAATTCACCCCTCCACTTT.

The chain is built from TRBV28 and TRBJ1-1; the D is unclear. Trimming removed 2 bases at V and 0 bases at J, with 16 bases between. This CDR3 spans 17 amino acids. Germline V CDR1 and CDR2: MDHEN, SYDVKM. CDR3 DNA: TGTGCCAGCAGTTTACTGTGGACGACACGGATGAACACTGAAGCTTTCTTT. This codes for CASSLLWTTRMNTEAFF.

This clone has only one observation. The chain recombines TRBV2 with TRBJ1-2, with D possibly TRBD1 on 5 matching bases. Looked up from germline, CDR1 is SNHLY and CDR2 is FYNNEI. This CDR3 is 13 amino acids long. V lost 0 bases to trimming and J lost 8 bases, with 10 bases between them. The CDR3 DNA reads TGTGCCAGCAGTGAAGCACAGGAGGAAGGCTACACCTTC. Residues: CASSEAQEEGYTF.

The rearrangement uses TRBV5-6 and TRBJ2-7, with D unresolved. This CDR3 has 12 residues. The V end was cut by 3 bases, the J end by 4 bases, with 8 bases between. The germline V gene has CDR1 SGHDT and CDR2 YYEEEE. The CDR3 bases are TGTGCCAGCAGCTCAAGCTTGTACGAGCAGTACTTC. As protein: CASSSSLYEQYF.

This sequence joins TRBV7-6 and TRBJ2-3; D remains ambiguous. CDR1 is SGHVS and CDR2 is FNYEAQ in the germline V gene. The V and J ends lost 1 base and 2 bases respectively, with 10 bases between them. The CDR3 length is 15 residues. The CDR3 nucleotides read TGTGCCAGCAGCTTAGTGCAGTATACCACAGATACGCAGTATTTT. Translating it yields CASSLVQYTTDTQYF.

The J gene is TRBJ2-5, the V gene TRBV28, with D perhaps TRBD1 (6 bases). CDR1 is MDHEN and CDR2 is SYDVKM in the germline V gene. The CDR3 is 13 amino acids. Trimming took 7 bases from V and 4 from J, leaving 13 bases between them. CDR3: CASINMDRETQYF. As DNA, the CDR3 is TGTGCCAGCATAAATATGGACAGAGAGACCCAGTACTTC.

The chain carries TRBV19 and TRBJ1-3; no firm D call. Germline V gene data show CDR1 as LNHDA and CDR2 as SQIVND (reference sequence). The CDR3 length is 14 residues. Trimming removed 6 bases at V and 0 bases at J, with 9 bases between. The CDR3 DNA is TGTGCCAGTAGGACCCAGAGCTCTGGAAACACCATATATTTT. This encodes CASRTQSSGNTIYF. The full variable domain, rest sourced from reference TRBV19 and TRBJ1-3, is DGGITQSPKYLFRKEGQNVTLSCEQNLNHDAMYWYRQDPGQGLRLIYYSQIVNDFQKGDIAEGYSVSREKKESFPLTVTSAQKNPTAFYLCASRTQSSGNTIYFGEGSWLTVV.

The chain joins TRBV2 to TRBJ2-7; D may be TRBD1 or TRBD2 (6 bases each). Between the trimmed V and J ends, which lost 7 bases and 4 bases, there was a span of 17 bases. The CDR3 runs 14 residues. Per the germline V gene, CDR1 is SNHLY and CDR2 is FYNNEI. The CDR3 loop is CASTLQGRPYEQYF. In nucleotides, the CDR3 is TGTGCCAGCACCCTCCAGGGGAGGCCTTACGAGCAGTACTTC.

The DNA for the CDR3 is TGCGCCAGCAGCCGGTCCCTAGCGGTGGGAGATACGCAGTATTTT. Amino acids: CASSRSLAVGDTQYF. The rearrangement uses TRBV4-1 and TRBJ2-3; 7 positions match TRBD2. Unmatched junction bases numbered 9, after V lost 4 bases and J lost 5 bases. CDR3 length: 15 residues. Germline-derived CDR1 and CDR2 are MGHRA and YSYEKL.

V is TRBV7-2 and J is TRBJ2-2; D is unresolved. Germline V CDR1 and CDR2: SGHTA, FQGNSA. With 3 bases removed from V and 0 bases from J, the gap between germline ends came to 5 bases. The CDR3 spans 14 residues. CDR3: CASSFDANTGELFF. The DNA for the CDR3 is TGTGCCAGCAGCTTTGATGCGAACACCGGGGAGCTGTTTTTT. Together with reference TRBV7-2 and TRBJ2-2, the CDR3 gives the full variable domain: GAGVSQSPSNKVTEKGKDVELRCDPISGHTALYWYRQSLGQGLEFLIYFQGNSAPDKSGLPSDRFSAERTGGSVSTLTIQRTQQEDSAVYLCASSFDANTGELFFGEGSRLTVL.

The count of this clone is one. The chain couples TRBV5-5 to TRBJ2-3, with 10 bases matching TRBD2. The trim removed 4 bases at V and 6 bases at J, leaving 11 bases unmatched. Germline lookup yields CDR1 SGHKS and CDR2 YYEKEE (reference sequence). The CDR3 has 16 amino acids. The CDR3 loop reads CASSLRALAGVDTQYF. The CDR3 region has the DNA TGTGCCAGCAGCCTTAGAGCCCTAGCGGGAGTCGATACGCAGTATTTT.

The chain carries TRBV5-1 and TRBJ2-5; 9 bases match TRBD1. Germline CDR1 and CDR2: SGHRS and YFSETQ. The length of the CDR3 is 13 residues. V shed 2 bases and J 5 bases; nucleotides not matched to a gene: 1. CDR3 in DNA: TGCGCCAGCAGCTTTGGGACAGGGGAGACCCAGTACTTC. It codes for CASSFGTGETQYF.

The CDR3 DNA reads TGTGCCAGCAGCTTCCAGCGGGGGATCCAAGAGACCCAGTACTTC. Translated: CASSFQRGIQETQYF. V usage is TRBV7-2 and J usage is TRBJ2-5; 8 nucleotides match TRBD2. The V segment lost 3 bases and the J segment 1 base; nucleotides outside the gene matches: 4. The CDR3 consists of 15 residues. Germline CDR1 is SGHTA and CDR2 is FQGNSA.

V and J are TRBV28 and TRBJ1-5, with a tentative D call TRBD1 (6 bases). The germline V gene has CDR1 MDHEN and CDR2 SYDVKM. V dropped 5 bases and J dropped 4 bases, with 15 bases sitting between them. The CDR3 contains 15 residues. CDR3 in amino acids: CASSTRGQGNQPQHF. The CDR3 DNA is TGTGCCAGCAGTACCCGGGGTCAGGGGAATCAGCCCCAGCATTTT. The full variable domain, rest sourced from reference TRBV28 and TRBJ1-5, is DVKVTQSSRYLVKRTGEKVFLECVQDMDHENMFWYRQDPGLGLRLIYFSYDVKMKEKGDIPEGYSVSREKKERFSLILESASTNQTSMYLCASSTRGQGNQPQHFGDGTRLSIL.

This clone has a single count. This chain links TRBV23-1 with TRBJ2-3, with TRBD2 matching 12 bases. TRBV23-1 is an ORF; its function is uncertain. The length of the CDR3 is 19 residues. With V trimmed by 3 bases and J by 4 bases, 14 bases remained unmatched. CDR3 bases: TGCGCCAGCAGTCATAGCGGGACTAGCGGGTTAAAGGGCCCAGATACGCAGTATTTT. This gives the protein CASSHSGTSGLKGPDTQYF.

The V gene is TRBV30, the J gene TRBJ2-1; 12 positions agree with TRBD2. CDR1 GTSNPN and CDR2 SVGIG come from the germline V gene (reference sequence). The V and J ends lost 1 base and 10 bases, in that order; junction bases with no gene match: 8. This CDR3 comprises 15 residues. The DNA for the CDR3 is TGTGCCTGGAGTGCCTCCGCGCTAGCGGGAGGGGAGCAGTTCTTC. Its translation: CAWSASALAGGEQFF.

This clone was observed a few times. The V and J genes are TRBV9 and TRBJ1-5; no firm D call. Germline CDR1 reads SGDLS; CDR2 reads YYNGEE. The germline V and J ends were trimmed by 2 bases and 4 bases, with 7 bases remaining between them. This CDR3 spans 13 amino acids. The CDR3 DNA reads TGTGCCAGCAGCGTGACGACAAATCAGCCCCAGCATTTT. It codes for CASSVTTNQPQHF.

The chain couples TRBV19 to TRBJ2-7, with unresolved D. The CDR3 sequence is 13 residues long. The germline V and J ends were trimmed by 3 bases and 2 bases, with 8 bases remaining between them. The germline gives CDR1 LNHDA, CDR2 SQIVND (reference sequence). In DNA, the CDR3 is TGTGCCAGTAGTATGCGGCTAACCTACGAGCAGTACTTC. Its translation is CASSMRLTYEQYF. Full variable domain (rest looked up from reference TRBV19 and TRBJ2-7): DGGITQSPKYLFRKEGQNVTLSCEQNLNHDAMYWYRQDPGQGLRLIYYSQIVNDFQKGDIAEGYSVSREKKESFPLTVTSAQKNPTAFYLCASSMRLTYEQYFGPGTRLTVT.

The V gene is TRBV18, the J gene TRBJ2-1; possibly TRBD1 for D (5 bases). Germline V gene lookup returns CDR1 KGHSH and CDR2 LQKENI. The V end was cut by 2 bases, the J end by 1 base, with 9 bases between. The CDR3 consists of 15 residues. CDR3 bases: TGTGCCAGCTCACCAGGCTCAGGGTCCTACAATGAGCAGTTCTTC. Translating it yields CASSPGSGSYNEQFF.

The rearrangement joins TRBV4-2 to TRBJ2-3; no firm D call. V shed 0 bases and J shed 5 bases, with 3 bases lying between them. Looked up from germline, CDR1 is LGHNA and CDR2 is YNFKEQ. The CDR3 runs to 12 residues. This chain's CDR3 is CASSQDRDTQYF. CDR3 coding DNA: TGTGCCAGCAGCCAAGATAGAGATACGCAGTATTTT.

The genes are TRBV11-3 and TRBJ2-1, with D possibly being TRBD1 (5 bases). The germline V gene encodes CDR1 SGHNT and CDR2 YENEEA. The CDR3 covers 16 residues. V was shortened by 10 bases and J by 1 base, with 20 bases between the two germline ends. CDR3 sequence: CATSQAGPESYNEQFF. The CDR3 region has the DNA TGTGCCACGAGCCAGGCAGGGCCGGAGTCCTACAATGAGCAGTTCTTC.

The chain employs TRBV6-5 and TRBJ1-5; no reliable D call. CDR1 is MNHEY, CDR2 SVGAGI, per germline. Between the trimmed V and J ends, which lost 5 bases and 5 bases, there was a span of 10 bases. The CDR3 is 13 residues long. CDR3 coding DNA: TGTGCCAGCAGTCCGGACTTATATCAGCCCCAGCATTTT. Its translation: CASSPDLYQPQHF.